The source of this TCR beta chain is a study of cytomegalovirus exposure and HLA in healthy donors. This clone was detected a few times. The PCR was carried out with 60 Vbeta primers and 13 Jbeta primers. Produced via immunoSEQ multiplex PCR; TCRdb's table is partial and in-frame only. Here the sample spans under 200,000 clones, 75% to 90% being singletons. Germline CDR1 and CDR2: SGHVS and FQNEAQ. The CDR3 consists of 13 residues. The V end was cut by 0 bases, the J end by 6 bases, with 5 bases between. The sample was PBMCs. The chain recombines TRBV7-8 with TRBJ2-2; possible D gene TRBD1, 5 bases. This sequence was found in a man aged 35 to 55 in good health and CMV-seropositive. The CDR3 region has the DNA TGTGCCAGCAGCTTAGCCAGGGCCGGGGAGCTGTTTTTT. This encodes CASSLARAGELFF.